These 9 T cell receptor beta chains were sequenced from one sample in a study of STAT3 mutations in large granular lymphocyte leukemia. Study conclusions and caveats: At least one immunodominant TCR beta clonotype appeared in every T-cell large granular lymphocyte leukemia patient.

For these receptors, no antigen is known. This table comes from immunoSEQ multiplex PCR, and its TCRdb copy is limited to in-frame clones, with some not included. This table holds 20,000 to 30,000 clones, over 90% found once. Sequencing used peripheral blood mononuclear cells. The receptors come from a man in his forties with T-cell large granular lymphocyte leukemia. Some clones in this sample may be carry-over from other donors' samples.

The chain combines TRBV18 with TRBJ1-2; 7 bases match TRBD1. With 3 bases clipped from V and 4 bases from J, the junction kept 11 bases outside the gene matches. Germline V CDR1 and CDR2: KGHSH, LQKENI. The CDR3 spans 16 residues. CDR3 sequence: CASSPSLTGDLYGYTF. Here the CDR3 DNA reads TGTGCCAGCTCACCTAGTCTTACAGGGGACCTCTATGGCTACACCTTC. The full variable domain, rest sourced from reference TRBV18 and TRBJ1-2, is NAGVMQNPRHLVRRRGQEARLRCSPMKGHSHVYWYRQLPEEGLKFMVYLQKENIIDESGMPKERFSAEFPKEGPSILRIQQVVRGDSAAYFCASSPSLTGDLYGYTFGSGTRLTVV.

In DNA form, the CDR3 reads TGTGCCAGCAGCGAAGGACAGGGAAATAACTATGGCTACACCTTC. Protein product: CASSEGQGNNYGYTF. The chain carries TRBV9 and TRBJ1-2; 8 nucleotides agree with TRBD1. Germline-derived CDR1 and CDR2 are SGDLS and YYNGEE. The CDR3 is 15 residues long. J lost 1 base, V lost 3 bases, and 5 bases had no gene match.

The chain combines TRBV30 with TRBJ2-3; 8 bases align to TRBD1. This CDR3 is built from 14 residues. V dropped 0 bases and J dropped 3; count of bases not matched to a gene: 2. Per germline, CDR1 GTSNPN and CDR2 SVGIG (reference sequence). CDR3 bases: TGTGCCTGGAGTGTAACAGGGGGGACAGATACGCAGTATTTT. Translation: CAWSVTGGTDTQYF. The full variable domain, in which reference TRBV30 and TRBJ2-3 provide the parts outside the CDR3, is SQTIHQWPATLVQPVGSPLSLECTVEGTSNPNLYWYRQAAGRGLQLLFYSVGIGQISSEVPQNLSASRPQDRQFILSSKKLLLSDSGFYLCAWSVTGGTDTQYFGPGTRLTVL.

The V call is TRBV7-3, the J call TRBJ1-6; 7 positions agree with TRBD1. Germline loops: CDR1 SGHTA, CDR2 FQGTGA. V gave up 5 bases and J gave up 8 bases; unmatched junction bases: 9. The CDR3 totals 15 residues. In nucleotides, the CDR3 is TGTGCCAGCAGCCAGAACGGGGACAGCTATTCACCCCTCCACTTT. Translated: CASSQNGDSYSPLHF.

The CDR3 spells CASSEIGSGANVLTF. Here the CDR3 DNA reads TGTGCCAGCAGTGAAATAGGGTCTGGGGCCAACGTCCTGACTTTC. V is TRBV25-1 and J is TRBJ2-6; no firm D call. Germline V CDR1 and CDR2: MGHDK, SYGVNS. The CDR3 runs 15 residues. V lost 2 bases to trimming and J lost 1 base, with 6 bases between them.

The V and J genes are TRBV4-1 and TRBJ1-2, with D maybe TRBD1 (5 bases). The CDR3 is made up of 15 amino acids. Trimming took 0 bases from V and 4 from J, leaving 12 bases between them. CDR1 and CDR2 (germline): MGHRA, YSYEKL. The CDR3 loop is CASSQDGTTFYGYTF. Here the CDR3 DNA reads TGCGCCAGCAGCCAAGATGGGACCACCTTCTATGGCTACACCTTC.

This sequence joins TRBV7-2 and TRBJ1-1, with D possibly matching TRBD1 (6 bases). The CDR3 is made up of 15 amino acids. Germline V gene data show CDR1 as SGHTA and CDR2 as FQGNSA. V lost 2 bases, J lost 2 bases, and 12 bases lay in between. Written as DNA, the CDR3 is TGTGCCAGCAGCTTATTGGGCAGGGGTAACACTGAAGCTTTCTTT. Translation gives CASSLLGRGNTEAFF.

This chain connects TRBV28 to TRBJ2-7; D possibly corresponds to TRBD1 (6 bases). Trimming stripped 5 bases from V and 5 bases from J, with 10 bases between. This CDR3 comprises 12 residues. Germline lookup yields CDR1 MDHEN and CDR2 SYDVKM. For the CDR3, the DNA is TGTGCCAGCAGTACTTACAGGGACGAGCAGTACTTC. Translation: CASSTYRDEQYF.

The J gene is TRBJ1-6, the V gene TRBV28; D is ambiguous. Deletions cut 4 bases from V and 15 bases from J, with 16 bases between. Per the germline V gene, CDR1 is MDHEN and CDR2 is SYDVKM. The CDR3 is 13 residues long. This chain's CDR3 is CASSSSRDWGLHF. The CDR3 DNA reads TGTGCCAGCAGTTCGAGCCGGGATTGGGGCCTCCACTTT.